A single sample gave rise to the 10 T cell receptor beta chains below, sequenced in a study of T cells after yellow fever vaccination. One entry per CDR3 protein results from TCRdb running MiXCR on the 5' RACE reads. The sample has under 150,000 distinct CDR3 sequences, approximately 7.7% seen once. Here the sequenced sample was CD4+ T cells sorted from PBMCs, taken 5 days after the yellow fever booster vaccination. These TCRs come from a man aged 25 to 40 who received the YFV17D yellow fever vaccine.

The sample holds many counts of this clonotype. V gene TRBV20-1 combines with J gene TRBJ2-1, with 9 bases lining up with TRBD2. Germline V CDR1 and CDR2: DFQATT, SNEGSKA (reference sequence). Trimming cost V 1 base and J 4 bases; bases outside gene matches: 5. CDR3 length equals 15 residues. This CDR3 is CSARALAGTYNEQFF. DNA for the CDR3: TGCAGTGCTAGAGCGCTAGCGGGGACGTACAATGAGCAGTTCTTC.

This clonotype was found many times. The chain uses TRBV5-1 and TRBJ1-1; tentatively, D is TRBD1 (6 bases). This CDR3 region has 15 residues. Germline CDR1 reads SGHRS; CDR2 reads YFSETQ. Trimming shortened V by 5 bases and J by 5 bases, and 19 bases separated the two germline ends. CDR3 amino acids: CASRQRATQGTEAFF. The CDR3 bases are TGCGCCAGCAGGCAGAGAGCCACGCAGGGGACTGAAGCTTTCTTT. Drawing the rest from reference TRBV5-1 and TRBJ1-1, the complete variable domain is KAGVTQTPRYLIKTRGQQVTLSCSPISGHRSVSWYQQTPGQGLQFLFEYFSETQRNKGNFPGRFSGRQFSNSRSEMNVSTLELGDSALYLCASRQRATQGTEAFFGQGTRLTVV.

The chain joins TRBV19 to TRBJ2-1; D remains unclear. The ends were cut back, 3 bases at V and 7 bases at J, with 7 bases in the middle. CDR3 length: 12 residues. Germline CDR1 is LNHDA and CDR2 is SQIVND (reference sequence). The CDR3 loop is CASSMTQNEQFF. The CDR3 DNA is TGTGCCAGTAGTATGACTCAGAATGAGCAGTTCTTC.

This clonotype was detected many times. The CDR3 DNA follows: TGTGCCAGCAGCTTAGAGCGCAGAGCTTACAATGAGCAGTTCTTC. Translated: CASSLERRAYNEQFF. The chain couples TRBV7-2 to TRBJ2-1; D is ambiguous. Trimming removed 1 base from V and 4 bases from J, with 11 bases in between. Germline CDR1 is SGHTA and CDR2 is FQGNSA. CDR3 size: 15 residues.

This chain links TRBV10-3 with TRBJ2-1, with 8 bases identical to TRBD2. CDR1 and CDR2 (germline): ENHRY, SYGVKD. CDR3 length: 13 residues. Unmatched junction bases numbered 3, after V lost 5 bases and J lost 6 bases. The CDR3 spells CAISPSGSNEQFF. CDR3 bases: TGTGCCATCAGTCCGAGCGGGAGCAATGAGCAGTTCTTC.

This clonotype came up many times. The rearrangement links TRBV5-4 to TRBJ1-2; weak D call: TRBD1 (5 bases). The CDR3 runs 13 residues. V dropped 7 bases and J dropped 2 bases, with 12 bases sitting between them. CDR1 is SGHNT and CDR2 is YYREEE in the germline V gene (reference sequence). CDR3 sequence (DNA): TGTGCCAGCTCCACGACAGTCAACTATGGCTACACCTTC. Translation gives CASSTTVNYGYTF. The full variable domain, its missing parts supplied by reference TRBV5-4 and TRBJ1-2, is ETGVTQSPTHLIKTRGQQVTLRCSSQSGHNTVSWYQQALGQGPQFIFQYYREEENGRGNFPPRFSGLQFPNYSSELNVNALELDDSALYLCASSTTVNYGYTFGSGTRLTVV.

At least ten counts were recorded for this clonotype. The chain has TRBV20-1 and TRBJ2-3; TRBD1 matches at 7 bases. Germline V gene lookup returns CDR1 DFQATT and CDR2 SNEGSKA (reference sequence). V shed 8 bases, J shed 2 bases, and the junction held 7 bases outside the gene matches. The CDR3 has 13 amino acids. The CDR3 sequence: CSTRDSHTDTQYF. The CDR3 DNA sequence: TGCAGTACAAGGGACAGCCACACAGATACGCAGTATTTT.

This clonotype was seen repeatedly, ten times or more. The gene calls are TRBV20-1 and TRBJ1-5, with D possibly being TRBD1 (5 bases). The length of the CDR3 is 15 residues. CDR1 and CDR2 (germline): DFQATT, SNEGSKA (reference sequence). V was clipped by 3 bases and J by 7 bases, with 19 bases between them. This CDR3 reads CSARAPGLRGQPQHF. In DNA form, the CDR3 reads TGCAGTGCTAGGGCTCCGGGGCTCCGGGGGCAGCCCCAGCATTTT.

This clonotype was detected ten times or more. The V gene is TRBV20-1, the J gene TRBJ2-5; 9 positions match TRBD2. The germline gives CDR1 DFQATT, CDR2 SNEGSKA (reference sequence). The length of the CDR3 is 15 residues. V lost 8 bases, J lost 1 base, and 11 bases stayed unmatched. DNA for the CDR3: TGCAGTCCCTCGGGGTCTAGCGGGACCCAAGAGACCCAGTACTTC. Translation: CSPSGSSGTQETQYF.

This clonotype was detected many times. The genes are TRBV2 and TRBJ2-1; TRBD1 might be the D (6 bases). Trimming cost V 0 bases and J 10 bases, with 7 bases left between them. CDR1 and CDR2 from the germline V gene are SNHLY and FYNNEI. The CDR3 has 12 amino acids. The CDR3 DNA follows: TGTGCCAGCAGTGAAGCGGGGGCGGAGCAGTTCTTC. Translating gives CASSEAGAEQFF. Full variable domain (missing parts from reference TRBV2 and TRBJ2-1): EPEVTQTPSHQVTQMGQEVILRCVPISNHLYFYWYRQILGQKVEFLVSFYNNEISEKSEIFDDQFSVERPDGSNFTLKIRSTKLEDSAMYFCASSEAGAEQFFGPGTRLTVL.